This T cell receptor beta chain was profiled in a study of cytomegalovirus exposure and HLA in healthy donors. Study background: Genotyping of roughly 400 donors showed that 65% to 90% belonged to the Caucasian-associated ancestry cluster.

Study-level findings and limits: Three CMV-associated chains proved CMV antigen-specific in vitro. As a later analysis showed, several of the most significant clusters appeared to be linked to common viral pathogens.

The PCR made use of 60 Vbeta and 13 Jbeta primers. Clones were sequenced by immunoSEQ multiplex PCR, and TCRdb holds only the in-frame ones, with some missing. The top ten hold approximately 1.8% of the sample, which has approximately 180,000 clones, around three quarters seen once. To note about this clone: As yet, its antigen is unknown.

The receptor's source is a woman between 25 and 40 years old in good health and CMV-seronegative. The specimen sequenced was PBMCs.

The CDR3 protein is CSARRVPGYTF. CDR3 coding DNA: TGCAGTGCTAGGAGGGTCCCTGGCTACACCTTC. This chain uses TRBV20-1 with TRBJ1-2; D not resolved. Germline V gene data show CDR1 as DFQATT and CDR2 as SNEGSKA (reference sequence). This CDR3 has 11 amino acids. V was clipped by 3 bases and J by 7 bases, with 9 bases between them.